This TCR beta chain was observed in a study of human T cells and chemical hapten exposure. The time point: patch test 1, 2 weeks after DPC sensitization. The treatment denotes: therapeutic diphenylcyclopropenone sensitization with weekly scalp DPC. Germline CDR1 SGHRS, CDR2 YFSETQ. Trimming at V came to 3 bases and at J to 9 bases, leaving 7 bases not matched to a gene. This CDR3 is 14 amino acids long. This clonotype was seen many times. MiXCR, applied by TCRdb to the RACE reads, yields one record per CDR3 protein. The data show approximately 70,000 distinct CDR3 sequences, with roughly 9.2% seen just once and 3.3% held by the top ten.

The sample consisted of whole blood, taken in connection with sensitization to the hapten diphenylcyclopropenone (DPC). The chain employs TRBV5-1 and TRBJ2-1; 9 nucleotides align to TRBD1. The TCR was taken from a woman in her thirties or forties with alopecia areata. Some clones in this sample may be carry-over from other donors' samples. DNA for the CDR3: TGCGCCAGCAGCTCGGGGACAGGGTCGGGTGAGCAGTTCTTC. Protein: CASSSGTGSGEQFF.